The T cell receptor beta chain described here comes from a study of cytomegalovirus exposure and HLA in healthy donors. Study as a whole: Unique TCRs numbering approximately 81 million, obtained from HLA-typed donors, made up an early data release. Broader study findings: The only immune exposure information that was available was CMV serostatus. In an earlier analysis, productive rearrangement rates for most beta V segments clustered near 87% or 30%.

Per the germline V gene, CDR1 is LNHDA and CDR2 is SQIVND (reference sequence). This CDR3 is built from 16 residues. Trimming removed 2 bases from V and 5 bases from J, with 19 bases in between. It was with 60 Vbeta and 13 Jbeta primers that the PCR ran. TCRdb's table, derived via immunoSEQ multiplex PCR, lists solely in-frame clones and lacks some. Of 120,000 or so clones listed, roughly 80% were seen once; the top ten hold more than 1%. Everyone who donated was a healthy bone marrow donor. This clone occurred once. What it binds is unknown. The V call is TRBV19, the J call TRBJ2-7, with a possible D match to TRBD1 (7 bases). The sequenced sample consisted of PBMCs. This TCR was sampled from a female donor in good health and CMV-seronegative. The CDR3 sequence: CASSISAAGGFHEQYF. In nucleotides, the CDR3 is TGTGCCAGTAGTATATCAGCGGCAGGGGGGTTCCACGAGCAGTACTTC.